The source of this T cell receptor beta chain is a study of shared clonotypes between healthy human individuals. Study-wide results and limits: Of the naive CD4 clonotypes, roughly 5.5% were shared across several donors.

Concerning this clone: Its antigen is unknown.

In the sorted-subset replicate PCRs, 150 to 200 ng DNA, roughly 30,000 T cell genomes, was used. The protocol was immunoSEQ multiplex PCR, while the TCRdb copy is restricted to in-frame clones and leaves out a portion. The sample consists of roughly 1.4 million clones, about 98.5% of them appearing once. V lost 2 bases to trimming and J lost 0 bases, with 11 bases between them. The CDR3 has 15 residues. Germline CDR1 reads MDHEN; CDR2 reads SYDVKM. The authors divided CD4+ cells into CD45RA+ naive and CD45RA-negative memory subsets. This TCR was sampled from a man aged 25 to 45 in good health. The genes are TRBV28 and TRBJ2-7; D is ambiguous. The sequencing sample was made of naive CD4+ T cells sorted from blood. Subset denoted: CD45RA+ positively selected. As DNA, the CDR3 is TGTGCCAGCAGTTTAGGGCCGGCAGCCTCCTACGAGCAGTACTTC. This translates into CASSLGPAASYEQYF.